This T cell receptor beta chain originates from a study of blood T cell repertoires in COVID-19. V was trimmed by 6 bases and J by 4 bases, leaving 10 bases between them. This CDR3 contains 13 residues. CDR1 and CDR2 from the germline V gene are SNHLY and FYNNEI. The table came from immunoSEQ multiplex PCR; TCRdb's copy has only in-frame clones and leaves some out. The profile shows tens of thousands of clones, less than 70% of them singletons. This clone turned up a few times. The source of this sequence is a man older than 75 with acute or convalescent COVID-19. The chain combines TRBV2 with TRBJ1-5, with D unresolved. Sequencing was performed on peripheral blood. As DNA, the CDR3 is TGTGCCAGCAGGAATGCGGGAAATCAGCCCCAGCATTTT. Encoded protein: CASRNAGNQPQHF.